This is a list of T cell receptor beta chains from one sample in a study of response to subunit inactivated influenza vaccine. Using its own MiXCR run on the RT-PCR reads, TCRdb lists one record per CDR3 protein. Of about 540,000 distinct CDR3 sequences listed, approximately 20% are singletons. The sample was also linked to a second study, of T cells expressing NK-cell markers.

This specimen was CD4+ T cells sorted from PBMCs, taken about 13 days after vaccination. Receptor source: a man between 50 and 59 years old who received an inactivated influenza vaccine. Both conserved end residues are part of each CDR3. Fields, in order: J gene, clone size, V gene, D gene, CDR3 protein, CDR3 DNA. D genes are given only for firm matches. Rows give clone size only sometimes, using once, few, many, or a class for an expanded clone.

J: TRBJ2-7
size: -
V: TRBV5-1
D: TRBD1
CDR3: CASRDRVGYEQYF
DNA: TGCGCCAGCCGGGACAGGGTAGGGTACGAGCAGTACTTC

J: TRBJ2-5
size: few
V: TRBV14
D: -
CDR3: CASSRGDPMGTQYF
DNA: TGTGCCAGCAGCCGAGGAGATCCCATGGGGACCCAGTACTTC

J: TRBJ2-3
size: few
V: TRBV12-3/TRBV12-4
D: TRBD2
CDR3: CASRSFSGRATDTQYF
DNA: TGTGCCAGCAGATCCTTTAGCGGGAGGGCCACAGATACGCAGTATTTT

J: TRBJ2-3
size: -
V: TRBV11-1
D: -
CDR3: CASTLIVLTGRSTDTQYF
DNA: TGTGCCAGCACCCTTATCGTCCTAACAGGGCGTAGCACAGATACGCAGTATTTT

J: TRBJ1-5
size: few
V: TRBV5-5
D: TRBD1
CDR3: CASSLVTGGNQPQHF
DNA: TGTGCCAGCAGCTTGGTGACAGGGGGCAATCAGCCCCAGCATTTT

J: TRBJ2-1
size: few
V: TRBV12-3/TRBV12-4
D: TRBD2
CDR3: CASRQTSGRAFF
DNA: TGTGCCAGCAGGCAGACTAGCGGGAGGGCGTTCTTC

J: TRBJ2-7
size: few
V: TRBV12-3/TRBV12-4
D: -
CDR3: CASSLSSIYEQYF
DNA: TGTGCCAGCAGTTTAAGCTCGATTTACGAGCAGTACTTC

J: TRBJ2-1
size: -
V: TRBV6-1
D: -
CDR3: CASSPGYHNEQFF
DNA: TGTGCCAGCAGCCCGGGGTATCACAATGAGCAGTTCTTC

J: TRBJ2-5
size: -
V: TRBV18
D: TRBD1
CDR3: CASSADREETQYF
DNA: TGTGCCAGCTCAGCAGACAGGGAAGAGACCCAGTACTTC

J: TRBJ2-7
size: -
V: TRBV20-1
D: -
CDR3: CSARMSAFETYEQYF
DNA: TGCAGTGCTAGAATGTCGGCTTTCGAGACCTACGAGCAGTACTTC

J: TRBJ1-1
size: -
V: TRBV20-1
D: -
CDR3: CSARGGVGTEAFF
DNA: TGCAGTGCTAGAGGGGGGGTGGGCACTGAAGCTTTCTTT

J: TRBJ2-2
size: -
V: TRBV12-3/TRBV12-4
D: -
CDR3: CASSYSAAGELFF
DNA: TGTGCCAGCAGTTACAGTGCTGCCGGGGAGCTGTTTTTT

J: TRBJ1-3
size: few
V: TRBV20-1
D: -
CDR3: CSPLGLDSGNTIYF
DNA: TGCAGCCCCCTAGGGCTCGACTCTGGAAACACCATATATTTT

J: TRBJ2-1
size: -
V: TRBV12-3/TRBV12-4
D: -
CDR3: CASSVLLEKYEQFF
DNA: TGTGCCAGCAGTGTCCTGCTAGAGAAATATGAGCAGTTCTTC

J: TRBJ2-6
size: few
V: TRBV6-1
D: -
CDR3: CASLERSGANVLTF
DNA: TGTGCCAGCTTAGAACGCTCTGGGGCCAACGTCCTGACTTTC

J: TRBJ2-7
size: -
V: TRBV7-2
D: TRBD2
CDR3: CASSLSGGAYSSSYEQYF
DNA: TGTGCCAGCAGCTTAAGCGGGGGGGCCTATTCAAGCTCCTACGAGCAGTACTTC

J: TRBJ1-3
size: few
V: TRBV9
D: TRBD1
CDR3: CASSVSQGASGGNTIYF
DNA: TGTGCCAGCAGCGTGTCCCAGGGGGCGTCGGGTGGAAACACCATATATTTT

J: TRBJ2-7
size: -
V: TRBV12-3/TRBV12-4
D: -
CDR3: CASRGGSYEQYF
DNA: TGTGCCAGCCGTGGGGGGTCCTACGAGCAGTACTTC

J: TRBJ2-1
size: -
V: TRBV28
D: TRBD2
CDR3: CASSQTSGIYNEQFF
DNA: TGTGCCAGCAGTCAGACTAGCGGGATATACAATGAGCAGTTCTTC

J: TRBJ1-1
size: -
V: TRBV7-2
D: TRBD1
CDR3: CASSTRGRPGTEAFF
DNA: TGTGCCAGCAGCACCAGGGGGCGGCCGGGTACTGAAGCTTTCTTT

J: TRBJ2-1
size: -
V: TRBV4-2
D: TRBD2
CDR3: CASSQAGRLAGDNEQFF
DNA: TGTGCCAGCAGCCAAGCGGGCCGACTAGCGGGAGATAATGAGCAGTTCTTC

J: TRBJ1-5
size: -
V: TRBV6-2/TRBV6-3
D: -
CDR3: CASRGQGKPQHF
DNA: TGTGCCAGCAGGGGTCAGGGTAAGCCCCAGCATTTT

J: TRBJ2-5
size: -
V: TRBV7-2
D: -
CDR3: CASSRYLRETQYF
DNA: TGTGCCAGCAGCCGGTACCTCCGGGAGACCCAGTACTTC

J: TRBJ2-7
size: few
V: TRBV5-1
D: -
CDR3: CASRLWDRGTYEQYF
DNA: TGCGCCAGCCGCCTTTGGGACCGGGGGACCTACGAGCAGTACTTC

J: TRBJ2-7
size: -
V: TRBV14
D: -
CDR3: CASSQAQGGEQYF
DNA: TGTGCCAGCAGCCAAGCTCAGGGGGGCGAGCAGTACTTC

J: TRBJ2-7
size: -
V: TRBV5-1
D: TRBD1
CDR3: CASSSRDRGEQYF
DNA: TGCGCCAGCAGCTCACGGGACAGGGGAGAGCAGTACTTC

J: TRBJ1-1
size: -
V: TRBV15
D: -
CDR3: CATSRSGTISAEAFF
DNA: TGTGCCACCAGCAGATCAGGGACTATTTCCGCTGAAGCTTTCTTT

J: TRBJ2-1
size: many
V: TRBV12-3/TRBV12-4
D: -
CDR3: CASRRGTGEGEQFF
DNA: TGTGCCAGCAGGAGGGGGACCGGGGAGGGTGAGCAGTTCTTC

J: TRBJ2-3
size: many
V: TRBV20-1
D: -
CDR3: CSARRQSGADTQYF
DNA: TGCAGTGCTAGAAGACAGTCCGGGGCAGATACGCAGTATTTT

J: TRBJ2-1
size: many
V: TRBV9
D: TRBD2
CDR3: CASSVGGGSYNEQFF
DNA: TGTGCCAGCAGCGTGGGCGGGGGCTCCTACAATGAGCAGTTCTTC

J: TRBJ2-3
size: -
V: TRBV7-9
D: TRBD2
CDR3: CASRRLGLAGKDTQYF
DNA: TGTGCCAGCAGACGACTTGGACTAGCGGGAAAAGATACGCAGTATTTT

J: TRBJ2-3
size: few
V: TRBV6-5
D: -
CDR3: CASSFTGSDTQYF
DNA: TGTGCCAGCAGTTTCACAGGGTCAGATACGCAGTATTTT

J: TRBJ2-1
size: -
V: TRBV7-9
D: TRBD2
CDR3: CASSLVTSGRHNEQFF
DNA: TGTGCCAGCAGCTTAGTGACTAGCGGGAGGCACAATGAGCAGTTCTTC

J: TRBJ1-1
size: few
V: TRBV29-1
D: TRBD1
CDR3: CSARSAQGKGTEAFF
DNA: TGCAGCGCTAGAAGCGCACAGGGGAAGGGGACTGAAGCTTTCTTT

J: TRBJ1-4
size: -
V: TRBV12-3/TRBV12-4
D: -
CDR3: CASSPRFRGNEKLFF
DNA: TGTGCCAGCAGTCCCCGCTTTAGGGGTAATGAAAAACTGTTTTTT

J: TRBJ1-2
size: few
V: TRBV29-1
D: -
CDR3: CSVGQTRSQGYTF
DNA: TGCAGCGTAGGTCAGACAAGGAGTCAGGGCTACACCTTC

J: TRBJ1-5
size: -
V: TRBV12-3/TRBV12-4
D: TRBD1
CDR3: CASSTGANQPQHF
DNA: TGTGCCAGCAGCACAGGGGCAAATCAGCCCCAGCATTTT

J: TRBJ1-3
size: -
V: TRBV18
D: -
CDR3: CASSPKYTANSGNTIYF
DNA: TGTGCCAGCTCACCAAAGTATACAGCCAACTCTGGAAACACCATATATTTT

J: TRBJ2-4
size: -
V: TRBV20-1
D: -
CDR3: CSARDSFRQVKNIQYF
DNA: TGCAGTGCTAGAGATTCGTTCCGGCAGGTAAAGAACATTCAGTACTTC

J: TRBJ2-6
size: -
V: TRBV12-3/TRBV12-4
D: -
CDR3: CASSTRANVLTF
DNA: TGTGCCAGCAGTACGAGGGCCAACGTCCTGACTTTC

J: TRBJ2-5
size: -
V: TRBV15
D: TRBD1
CDR3: CATSRAPGQGIFSFQETQYF
DNA: TGTGCCACCAGCAGAGCCCCGGGACAGGGGATTTTTAGCTTCCAAGAGACCCAGTACTTC

J: TRBJ2-5
size: -
V: TRBV29-1
D: -
CDR3: CSAGTSEETQYF
DNA: TGCAGCGCAGGGACTTCGGAAGAGACCCAGTACTTC

J: TRBJ2-1
size: few
V: TRBV20-1
D: -
CDR3: CSASERQRPSYNEQFF
DNA: TGCAGTGCTAGTGAGCGGCAGCGGCCCTCCTACAATGAGCAGTTCTTC

J: TRBJ1-6
size: -
V: TRBV5-1
D: -
CDR3: CASSEGRGGSPLHF
DNA: TGCGCCAGCAGCGAGGGCAGGGGTGGTTCACCCCTCCACTTT

J: TRBJ1-4
size: -
V: TRBV18
D: -
CDR3: CASQGQGDEKLFF
DNA: TGTGCCAGCCAGGGGCAGGGTGACGAAAAACTGTTTTTT

J: TRBJ1-1
size: -
V: TRBV6-2/TRBV6-3
D: -
CDR3: CASIYSTEAFF
DNA: TGTGCCAGCATATATTCGACTGAAGCTTTCTTT

J: TRBJ2-7
size: -
V: TRBV6-2/TRBV6-3
D: -
CDR3: CASTNLGDYEQYF
DNA: TGTGCCAGCACCAATCTGGGAGACTACGAGCAGTACTTC

J: TRBJ2-7
size: -
V: TRBV27
D: TRBD1
CDR3: CASTRIRQGVREQYF
DNA: TGTGCCAGCACACGAATAAGACAGGGGGTAAGGGAGCAGTACTTC

J: TRBJ2-5
size: few
V: TRBV5-1
D: TRBD2
CDR3: CASTLAGAQETQYF
DNA: TGCGCCAGCACCTTAGCGGGGGCCCAAGAGACCCAGTACTTC

J: TRBJ2-5
size: few
V: TRBV6-1
D: -
CDR3: CASSPLRNTETQYF
DNA: TGTGCCAGCAGCCCTCTCCGGAACACAGAGACCCAGTACTTC

J: TRBJ2-7
size: few
V: TRBV13
D: -
CDR3: CASSSRQGLPYEQYF
DNA: TGTGCCAGCAGCTCCCGACAGGGACTCCCCTACGAGCAGTACTTC